This TCR beta chain is from a study of cytomegalovirus exposure and HLA in healthy donors. The V gene lost 1 base and the J gene lost 3 bases, with 16 bases spanning the gap. Germline V gene sequence: CDR1 MGHRA, CDR2 YSYEKL. The CDR3 length is 16 residues. The PCR ran on 60 Vbeta and 13 Jbeta primers. Sequenced by immunoSEQ multiplex PCR; TCRdb stores in-frame clones only, minus some. The sample has about 200,000 clones; about 77% are singletons. The rearrangement joins TRBV4-1 to TRBJ2-7; D is perhaps TRBD1 (6 bases). Sequenced sample: PBMCs. This receptor was obtained from a young woman in good health and CMV-seronegative. CDR3 sequence (DNA): TGCGCCAGCAGCCAAGGATATGGGGGCCGGGGCTACGAGCAGTACTTC. Translating gives CASSQGYGGRGYEQYF.